The sequence of this T cell receptor beta chain was determined in a study of blood T cell repertoires in COVID-19. Study at large: Researchers got acute and convalescent COVID-19 samples from the United States, Italy and Spain. T cells, B-cell-depleted T cells, or PBMCs provided the cDNA or gDNA that served as material.

Data came from immunoSEQ multiplex PCR; TCRdb stores just in-frame clones and leaves some out. The repertoire holds 200,000 to 250,000 clones, with 80% to 85% as singletons. Trimming removed 3 bases from V and 4 bases from J, with 10 bases in between. The germline gives CDR1 MNHEY, CDR2 SMNVEV (reference sequence). This CDR3 comprises 15 residues. The chain carries TRBV27 and TRBJ1-6; D gene uncertain. Input material: peripheral blood. The TCR comes from a human donor in a cohort sampled during active COVID-19. CDR3 sequence (DNA): TGTGCCAGCAGTTTTTATCCTCCTTATAATTCACCCCTCCACTTT. This translates into CASSFYPPYNSPLHF.